The clone carrying this T cell receptor beta chain was detected only a few times. The antigen is undetermined. This sample includes further DNA sequences coding for the same CDR3. The sample comes from a study of beta chain features in type 1 diabetes. Whole-study results and caveats: It was possible that PCR favored shorter templates, equally so in patients and controls. Moderately but significantly shorter TCRB CDR3s were found in Type 1 diabetes patients in all four CD4+ subsets.

The CDR3 is 11 residues long. With 3 bases removed from V and 0 bases from J, the gap between germline ends came to 0 bases. Germline V CDR1 and CDR2: DFQATT, SNEGSKA (reference sequence). The whole isolated RNA underwent reverse transcription, so sequencing captured expressed TCRB transcripts. Method: immunoSEQ multiplex PCR; TCRdb's copy keeps in-frame clones and lacks some. The table lists 550,000 to 850,000 clones, around an eighth of them singletons, with 0.02% to 0.025% in the top ten. The chain joins TRBV20-1 to TRBJ1-3; D ambiguous. The receptor comes from a young man with type 1 diabetes. Input material: naive CD4+ T cells from blood. The DNA for the CDR3 is TGCAGTGCTAGCTCTGGAAACACCATATATTTT. The encoded protein is CSASSGNTIYF.